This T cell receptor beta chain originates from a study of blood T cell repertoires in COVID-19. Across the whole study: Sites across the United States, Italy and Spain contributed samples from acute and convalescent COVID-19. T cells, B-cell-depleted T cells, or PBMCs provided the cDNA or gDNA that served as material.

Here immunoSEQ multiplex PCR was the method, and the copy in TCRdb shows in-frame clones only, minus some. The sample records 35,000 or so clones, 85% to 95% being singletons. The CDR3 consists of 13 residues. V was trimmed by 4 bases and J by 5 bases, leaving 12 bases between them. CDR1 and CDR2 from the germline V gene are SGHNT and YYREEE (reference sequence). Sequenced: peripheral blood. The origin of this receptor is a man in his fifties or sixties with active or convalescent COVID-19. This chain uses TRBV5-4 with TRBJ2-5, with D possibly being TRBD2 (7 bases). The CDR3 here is CASSGGARETQYF. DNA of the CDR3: TGTGCCAGCAGCGGGGGGGCGCGGGAGACCCAGTACTTC.